The TCR beta chain described here comes from a study of CXCR3-negative and CXCR3-positive naive CD8 T cells. The method, 5' RACE with UMI labels, was used to prepare the TRB cDNA libraries. After re-calling the 5' RACE reads, TCRdb lists one entry per CDR3 protein, DNA absent. The table for this sample gives about 41,000 distinct CDR3 sequences. Considering frequency, this clonotype is medium-sized (0.01 to 0.1%). The receptor's source is a human donor in good health. Some clones in this sample may be carry-over from other donors' samples. The sample comprised naive CXCR3- CD8+ T cells from blood. Stated subset: CD45RO-CCR7+CD27+CD95- naive CD8+ T cells lacking CXCR3 (TNR3-).

The CDR3 reads CSVGVLRTVDTGELFF. The chain carries TRBV29-1 and TRBJ2-2; TCRdb lists TRBD1, though no DNA is available to test this call. The CDR3 loop spans 16 amino acids. Germline V CDR1 and CDR2: SQVTM, ANQGSEA.